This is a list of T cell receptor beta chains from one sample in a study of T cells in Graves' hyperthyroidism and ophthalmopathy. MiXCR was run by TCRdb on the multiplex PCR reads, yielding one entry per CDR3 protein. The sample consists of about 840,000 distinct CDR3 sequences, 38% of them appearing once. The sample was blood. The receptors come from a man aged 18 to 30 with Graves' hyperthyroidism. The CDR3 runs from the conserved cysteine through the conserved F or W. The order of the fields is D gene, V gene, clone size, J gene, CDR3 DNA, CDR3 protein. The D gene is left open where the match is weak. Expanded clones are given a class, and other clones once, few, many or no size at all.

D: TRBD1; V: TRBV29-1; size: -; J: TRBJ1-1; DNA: TGCAGCGTTACAGGGGGCGTGACTGAAGCTTTCTTT; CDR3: CSVTGGVTEAFF
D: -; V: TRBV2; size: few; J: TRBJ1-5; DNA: TGTGCCAGCAGTCGGGACCCGGGCGATCAGCCCCAGCATTTT; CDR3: CASSRDPGDQPQHF
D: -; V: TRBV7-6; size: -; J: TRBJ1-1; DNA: TGTGCCAGCAGTTGGGGACCCCCTGGGGGCACTGAAGCTTTCTTT; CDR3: CASSWGPPGGTEAFF
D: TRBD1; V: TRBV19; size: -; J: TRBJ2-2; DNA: TGTGCCAGTAGCCAACAGGGGGGCACCGGGGAGCTGTTTTTT; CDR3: CASSQQGGTGELFF
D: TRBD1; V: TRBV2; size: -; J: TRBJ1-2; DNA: TGTGCCAGCAGTGATCCGGGACAGTGGGGCTACACCTTC; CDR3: CASSDPGQWGYTF
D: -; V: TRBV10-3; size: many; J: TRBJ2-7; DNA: TGTGCCATCACTCCTACAGCGAGCTCCTACGAGCAGTACTTC; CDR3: CAITPTASSYEQYF
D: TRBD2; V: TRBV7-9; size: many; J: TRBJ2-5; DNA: TGTGCCGGTACTCTAGCGGGAGGGACCGGGGAGACCCAGTACTTC; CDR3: CAGTLAGGTGETQYF
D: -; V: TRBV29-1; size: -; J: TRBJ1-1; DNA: TGCAGCGTGAGGGATTGGAACACTGAAGCTTTCTTT; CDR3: CSVRDWNTEAFF
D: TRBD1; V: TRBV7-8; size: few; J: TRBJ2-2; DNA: TGTGCCAGCTCTCAACCGGACAGGGCGTTTACCGGGGAGCTGTTTTTT; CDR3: CASSQPDRAFTGELFF
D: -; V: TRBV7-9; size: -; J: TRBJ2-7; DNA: TGTGCCAGCAGCTCGGGCTGTATCTACGAGCAGTACTTC; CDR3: CASSSGCIYEQYF
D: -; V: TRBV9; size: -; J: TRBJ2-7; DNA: TGTGCCAGCAGCGTAGGGACAGAAGCCCTCTCCTACGAGCAGTACTTC; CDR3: CASSVGTEALSYEQYF
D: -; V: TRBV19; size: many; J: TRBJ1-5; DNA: TGTGCCAGTAGTAGAGGGGAAGGGGCCAATCAGCCCCAGCATTTT; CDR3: CASSRGEGANQPQHF
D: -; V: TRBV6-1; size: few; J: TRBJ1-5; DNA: TGTGCCAGCAGGAACAGGGCACAAAGATTCAATCAGCCCCAGCATTTT; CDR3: CASRNRAQRFNQPQHF
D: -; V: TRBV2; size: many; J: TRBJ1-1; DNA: TGTGCCAGCAGTGAAGGGGCGCAGAACACTGAAGCTTTCTTT; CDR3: CASSEGAQNTEAFF
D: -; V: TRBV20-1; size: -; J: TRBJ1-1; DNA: TGCAGTGCTAGAGATCGTAAGAGCGCCATGAACACTGAAGCTTTCTTT; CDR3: CSARDRKSAMNTEAFF
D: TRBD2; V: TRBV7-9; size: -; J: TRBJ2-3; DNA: TGTGCCAGCAGAAGCCGCGGGAGCCCCACAGATACGCAGTATTTT; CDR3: CASRSRGSPTDTQYF
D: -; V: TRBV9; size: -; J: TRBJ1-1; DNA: TGTGCCAGCAGCGTAGGGGCAGCGGACACTGAAGCTTTCTTT; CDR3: CASSVGAADTEAFF
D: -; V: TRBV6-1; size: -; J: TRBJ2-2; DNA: TGTGCCAGCAGTGAAGTAGGGCAAAACACCGGGGAGCTGTTTTTT; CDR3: CASSEVGQNTGELFF
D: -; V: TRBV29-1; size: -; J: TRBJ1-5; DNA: TGCAGTGAAGGTCCAGGGAGCAATCAGCCCCAGCATTTT; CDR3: CSEGPGSNQPQHF
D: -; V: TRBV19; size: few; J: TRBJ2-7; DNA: TGTGCCAATAGATCTTCACTAGACGAGCAGTACTTC; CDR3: CANRSSLDEQYF
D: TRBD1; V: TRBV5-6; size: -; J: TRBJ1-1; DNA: TGTGCCAGCCGCCGGGACAGATTGAACACTGAAGCTTTCTTT; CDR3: CASRRDRLNTEAFF
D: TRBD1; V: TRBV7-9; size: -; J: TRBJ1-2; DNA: TGTGCCAGCAGCAGAGGGGGCGCGAACACTGAAGCCTTC; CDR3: CASSRGGANTEAF
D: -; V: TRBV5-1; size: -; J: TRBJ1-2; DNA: TGCGCCAGCTCCAGGGTTTTTGATACGGGCTACACCTTC; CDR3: CASSRVFDTGYTF
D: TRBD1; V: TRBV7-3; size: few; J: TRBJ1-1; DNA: TGTGCCAGCAGCCAGGAAACAGGGGCGAACACTGAAGCTTTCTTT; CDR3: CASSQETGANTEAFF
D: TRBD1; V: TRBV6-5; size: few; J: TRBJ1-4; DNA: TGTGCCAGCAGCAACGCGGACAGGGAGTGGGGGGAAAAACTGTTTTTT; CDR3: CASSNADREWGEKLFF
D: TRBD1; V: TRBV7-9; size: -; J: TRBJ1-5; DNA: TGTGCCAGCAGCTTAGCTGGGAAGGGACAGCAAGAGACCCAGCATTTT; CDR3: CASSLAGKGQQETQHF
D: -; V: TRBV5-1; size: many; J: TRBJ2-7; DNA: TGCGCCAGCAGCTACAGTCTCGGCGCCTACGAGCAGTACTTC; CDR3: CASSYSLGAYEQYF
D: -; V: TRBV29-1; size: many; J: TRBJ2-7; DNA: TGCAGCGTTGAAGATGGGAACTACGAGCAGTACTTC; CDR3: CSVEDGNYEQYF
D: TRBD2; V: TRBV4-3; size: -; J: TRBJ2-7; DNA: TGCGCCAGCAGCCAAGAGAGCGGGGCTCCCTACGAGCAGTACTTC; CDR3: CASSQESGAPYEQYF
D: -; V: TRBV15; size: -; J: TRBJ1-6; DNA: TGTGCCACCAGCAGAGACCAGGATTCACCCCTCCACTTT; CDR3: CATSRDQDSPLHF
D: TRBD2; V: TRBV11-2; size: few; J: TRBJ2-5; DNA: TGTGCCAGCAGTTGGGGGACTAGCGGATCTCAAGAGACCCAGTACTTC; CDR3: CASSWGTSGSQETQYF
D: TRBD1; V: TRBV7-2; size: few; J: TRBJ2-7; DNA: TGTGCCAGCAGCCCCCAGCCGGGACAGGGGATCAACGAGCAGTACTTC; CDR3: CASSPQPGQGINEQYF
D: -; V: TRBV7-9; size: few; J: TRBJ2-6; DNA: TGTGCCAGCAGCCGAGACGGGGGGCTAGGGGCCAACGTCCTGACTTTC; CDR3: CASSRDGGLGANVLTF
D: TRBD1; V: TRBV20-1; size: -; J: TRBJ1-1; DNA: TGCAGTGCTGGGAAGGGGGCCATGAACACTGAAGCTTTCTTT; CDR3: CSAGKGAMNTEAFF
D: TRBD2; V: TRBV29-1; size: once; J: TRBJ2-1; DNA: TGCAGCGTTGTGACGGCCGGGAGGAATGAGCAGTTCTTC; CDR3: CSVVTAGRNEQFF
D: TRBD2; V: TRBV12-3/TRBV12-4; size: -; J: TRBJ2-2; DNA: TGTGCCTCGCGGGGAGGGTACGGGGAGCTGTTTTTT; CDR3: CASRGGYGELFF
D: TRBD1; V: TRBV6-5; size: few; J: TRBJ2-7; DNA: TGTGCCAGCAGTTACTCGGGGACAGGGGGCTTC; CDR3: CASSYSGTGGF
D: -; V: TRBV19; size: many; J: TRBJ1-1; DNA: TGTGCCACCGGTGGGGTCACTGAAGCTTTCTTT; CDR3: CATGGVTEAFF
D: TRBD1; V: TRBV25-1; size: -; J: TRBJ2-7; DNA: TGTGCCCGGTGGGACAGCGCCTACGAGCAGTACTTC; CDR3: CARWDSAYEQYF
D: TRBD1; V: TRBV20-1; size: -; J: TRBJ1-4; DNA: TGTGCCTGGAGATCGGGACAGCATGAAAAACTGTTTTTT; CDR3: CAWRSGQHEKLFF
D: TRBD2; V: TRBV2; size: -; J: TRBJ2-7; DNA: TGTGCCAGCGAGGGCGGGGGCTCCTACGAGCAGTACTTC; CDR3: CASEGGGSYEQYF
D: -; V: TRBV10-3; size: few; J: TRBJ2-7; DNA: TGTGCCAGCAGTTATTTAGGGAGCTACGAGCAGTACTTC; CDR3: CASSYLGSYEQYF
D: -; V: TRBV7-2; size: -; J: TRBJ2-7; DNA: TGTGCCAGCAGCTCCAGGGTTCACGAGCAGTACTTC; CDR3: CASSSRVHEQYF
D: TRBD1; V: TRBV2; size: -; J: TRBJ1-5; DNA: TGTGCCAGCAGTTTAACTACAGGGGGCCTAAATCAGCCCCAGCATTTT; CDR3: CASSLTTGGLNQPQHF
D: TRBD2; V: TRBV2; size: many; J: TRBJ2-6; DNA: TGTGCCAGCAGTCCACGGGGGGCTGGGGCCAACGTCCTGACTTTC; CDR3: CASSPRGAGANVLTF
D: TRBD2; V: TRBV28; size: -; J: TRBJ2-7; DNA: TGTGCCAGCAGTTTGCGGGAGGTCTCCTACGAGCAGTACTTC; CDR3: CASSLREVSYEQYF
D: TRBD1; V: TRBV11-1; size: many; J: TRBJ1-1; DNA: TGTGCCAGCAGCTTAGTCGGGACAGCCTATGAAGCTTTCTTT; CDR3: CASSLVGTAYEAFF
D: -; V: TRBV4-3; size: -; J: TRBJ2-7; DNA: TGCGCCAGCAGCCAAGAGTACAGGAACCCCGAGCAGTACTTC; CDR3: CASSQEYRNPEQYF
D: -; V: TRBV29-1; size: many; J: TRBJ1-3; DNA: TGCAGCGTCGGGGAGGGCAGGGCCAGCGCTGGAAACACCATATATTTT; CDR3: CSVGEGRASAGNTIYF
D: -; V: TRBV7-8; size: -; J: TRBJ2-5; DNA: TGTGCCAGCAGCTTAGATTCGGGGACCGGGCGGGAGACCCAGTACTTC; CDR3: CASSLDSGTGRETQYF
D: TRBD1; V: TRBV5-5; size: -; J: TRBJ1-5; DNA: TGTGCCAGCAGCTTCTCCGGGACAGGGGCTCCCCCGCCCCAGCATTTT; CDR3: CASSFSGTGAPPPQHF
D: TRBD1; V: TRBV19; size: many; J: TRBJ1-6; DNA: TGTGCCAGTAGTATACGGGACAGGGGGTCACCCCTCCACTTT; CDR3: CASSIRDRGSPLHF
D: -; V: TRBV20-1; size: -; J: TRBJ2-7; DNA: TGCAGTGCTAGAGCCCCCAGGGGCGGGACCGAGCAGTACTTC; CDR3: CSARAPRGGTEQYF
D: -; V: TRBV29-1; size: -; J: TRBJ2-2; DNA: TGCAGCGTGGTCAGGGGTAGAGGCGAGCTGTTTTTT; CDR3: CSVVRGRGELFF
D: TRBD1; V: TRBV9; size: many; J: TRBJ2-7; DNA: TGTGCCAGCAGCGTCCAGACAGGGGACGAGCAGTACTTC; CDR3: CASSVQTGDEQYF
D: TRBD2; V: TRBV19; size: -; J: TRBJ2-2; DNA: TGTGCCAGTAGTATAACTAGCGGGGCCGGGGAGCCGTTTTTT; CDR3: CASSITSGAGEPFF